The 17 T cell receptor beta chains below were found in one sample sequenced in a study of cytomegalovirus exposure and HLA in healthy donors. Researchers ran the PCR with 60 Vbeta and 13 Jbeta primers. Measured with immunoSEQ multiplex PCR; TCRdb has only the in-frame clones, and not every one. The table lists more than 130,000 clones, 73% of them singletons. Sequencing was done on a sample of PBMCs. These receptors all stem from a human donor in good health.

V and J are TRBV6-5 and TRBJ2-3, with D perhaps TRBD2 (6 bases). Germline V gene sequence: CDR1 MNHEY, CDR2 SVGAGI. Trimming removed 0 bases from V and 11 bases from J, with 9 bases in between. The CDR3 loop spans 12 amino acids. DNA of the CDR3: TGTGCCAGCAGTTACTCCGGGAGAGTGCAGTATTTT. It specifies CASSYSGRVQYF.

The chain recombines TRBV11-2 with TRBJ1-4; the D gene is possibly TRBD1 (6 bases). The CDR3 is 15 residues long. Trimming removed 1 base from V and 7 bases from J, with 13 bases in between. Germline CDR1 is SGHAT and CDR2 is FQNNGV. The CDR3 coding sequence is TGTGCCAGCAGCTTAGGGGGGGGGCGAGTTGAAAAACTGTTTTTT. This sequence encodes CASSLGGGRVEKLFF.

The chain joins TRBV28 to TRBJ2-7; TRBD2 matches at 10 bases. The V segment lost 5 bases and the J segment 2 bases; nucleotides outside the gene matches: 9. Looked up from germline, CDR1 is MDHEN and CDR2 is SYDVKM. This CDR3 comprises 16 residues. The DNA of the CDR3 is TGTGCCAGCAGTCCGTCTCTAGCGGGGGCCGCCTACGAGCAGTACTTC. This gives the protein CASSPSLAGAAYEQYF.

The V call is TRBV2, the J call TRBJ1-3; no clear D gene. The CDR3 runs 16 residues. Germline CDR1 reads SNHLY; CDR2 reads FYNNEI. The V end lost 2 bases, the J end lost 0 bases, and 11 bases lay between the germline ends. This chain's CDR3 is CASSERRAVSGNTIYF. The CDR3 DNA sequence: TGTGCCAGCAGTGAAAGGCGGGCAGTCTCTGGAAACACCATATATTTT.

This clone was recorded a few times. The CDR3 reads CASSLTPGSARTQYF. For the CDR3, the DNA is TGTGCCAGCAGTTTAACTCCGGGAAGCGCGCGGACGCAGTATTTT. The chain recombines TRBV6-5 with TRBJ2-3, with D perhaps matching TRBD2 (5 bases). Germline assignment: CDR1 MNHEY and CDR2 SVGAGI. The CDR3 loop spans 15 amino acids. Trimming cost V 4 bases and J 9 bases, with 20 bases left between them.

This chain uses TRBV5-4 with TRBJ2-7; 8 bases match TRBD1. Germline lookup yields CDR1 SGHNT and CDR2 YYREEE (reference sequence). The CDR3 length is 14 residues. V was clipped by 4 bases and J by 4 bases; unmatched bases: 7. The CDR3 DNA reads TGTGCCAGCAGCCCAGGACAGGGATTATACGAGCAGTACTTC. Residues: CASSPGQGLYEQYF.

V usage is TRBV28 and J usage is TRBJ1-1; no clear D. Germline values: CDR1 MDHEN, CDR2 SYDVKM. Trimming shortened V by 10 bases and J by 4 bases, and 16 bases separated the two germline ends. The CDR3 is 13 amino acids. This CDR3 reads CATESRSGTEAFF. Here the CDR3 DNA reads TGTGCCACCGAGTCCAGGTCCGGCACTGAAGCTTTCTTT.

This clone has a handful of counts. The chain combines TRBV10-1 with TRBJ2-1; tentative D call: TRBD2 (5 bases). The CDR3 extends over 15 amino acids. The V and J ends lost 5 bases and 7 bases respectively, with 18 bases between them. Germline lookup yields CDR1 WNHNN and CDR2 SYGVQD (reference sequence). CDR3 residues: CASSPGRGEGNEQFF. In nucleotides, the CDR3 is TGCGCCAGCAGTCCTGGTCGCGGCGAGGGAAATGAGCAGTTCTTC.

For the CDR3, the DNA is TGTGCCAGCAGCCCTTTCGGAGGTTATGGCTACACCTTC. Encoded protein: CASSPFGGYGYTF. J is TRBJ1-2 and V is TRBV14, with D unresolved. This CDR3 contains 13 residues. V lost 4 bases, J lost 5 bases, and 11 bases lay in between. Germline CDR1 is SGHDN and CDR2 is FVKESK. Filled out from reference TRBV14 and TRBJ1-2, the complete variable domain reads EAGVTQFPSHSVIEKGQTVTLRCDPISGHDNLYWYRRVMGKEIKFLLHFVKESKQDESGMPNNRFLAERTGGTYSTLKVQPAELEDSGVYFCASSPFGGYGYTFGSGTRLTVV.

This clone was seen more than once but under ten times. The CDR3 nucleotides are TGTGCCAGCAGTGAGTCCAGAAAAGAGACCCAGTACTTC. This translates into CASSESRKETQYF. The rearrangement uses TRBV6-1 and TRBJ2-5; D remains ambiguous. Trimming left V 3 bases short and J 3 bases short, with 8 bases between. This CDR3 comprises 13 residues. The V gene's germline CDR1 is MNHNS and CDR2 SASEGT.

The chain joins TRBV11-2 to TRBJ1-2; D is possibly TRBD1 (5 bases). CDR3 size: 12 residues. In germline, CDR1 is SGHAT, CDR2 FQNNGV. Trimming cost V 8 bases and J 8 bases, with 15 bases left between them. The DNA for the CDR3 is TGTGCCAGCCCCGCGTGGGGGGGAGGCTACACCTTC. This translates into CASPAWGGGYTF.

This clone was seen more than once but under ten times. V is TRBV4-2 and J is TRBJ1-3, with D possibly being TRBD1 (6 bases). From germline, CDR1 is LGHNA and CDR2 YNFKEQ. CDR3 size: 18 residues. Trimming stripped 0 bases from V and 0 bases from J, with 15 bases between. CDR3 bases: TGTGCCAGCAGCCAAGATTTCTACAGGGACCTCTCTGGAAACACCATATATTTT. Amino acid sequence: CASSQDFYRDLSGNTIYF.

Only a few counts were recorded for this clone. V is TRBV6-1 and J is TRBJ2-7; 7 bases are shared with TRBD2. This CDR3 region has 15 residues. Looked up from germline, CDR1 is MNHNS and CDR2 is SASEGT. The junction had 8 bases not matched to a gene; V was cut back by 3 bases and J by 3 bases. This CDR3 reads CASSDRPGGSYEQYF. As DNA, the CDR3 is TGTGCCAGCAGTGATAGACCGGGGGGTAGCTACGAGCAGTACTTC.

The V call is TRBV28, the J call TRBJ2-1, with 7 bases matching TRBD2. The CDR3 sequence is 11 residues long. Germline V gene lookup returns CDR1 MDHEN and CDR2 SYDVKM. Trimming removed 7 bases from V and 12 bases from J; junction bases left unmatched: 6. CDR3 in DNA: TGTGCCAGCAAAGATCGCGGGGGGCAGTTCTTC. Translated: CASKDRGGQFF.

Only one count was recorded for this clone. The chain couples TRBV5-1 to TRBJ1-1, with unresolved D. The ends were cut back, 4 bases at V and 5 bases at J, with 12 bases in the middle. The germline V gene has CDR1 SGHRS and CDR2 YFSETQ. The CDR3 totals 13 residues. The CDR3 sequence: CASSGYEGTEAFF. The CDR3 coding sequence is TGCGCCAGCAGCGGGTACGAGGGAACTGAAGCTTTCTTT.

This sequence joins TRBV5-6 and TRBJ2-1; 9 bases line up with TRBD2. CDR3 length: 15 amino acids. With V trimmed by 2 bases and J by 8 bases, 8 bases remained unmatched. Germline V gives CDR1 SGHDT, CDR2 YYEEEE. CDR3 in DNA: TGTGCCAGCAGCTTAGTAACGGTAGCGGGGGATGAGCAGTTCTTC. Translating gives CASSLVTVAGDEQFF.

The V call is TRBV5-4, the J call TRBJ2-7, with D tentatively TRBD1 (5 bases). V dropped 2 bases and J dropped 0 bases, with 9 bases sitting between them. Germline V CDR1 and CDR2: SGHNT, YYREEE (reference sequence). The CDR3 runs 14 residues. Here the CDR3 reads CASSLGDSSYEQYF. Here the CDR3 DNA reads TGTGCCAGCAGCTTAGGTGACAGCTCCTACGAGCAGTACTTC.